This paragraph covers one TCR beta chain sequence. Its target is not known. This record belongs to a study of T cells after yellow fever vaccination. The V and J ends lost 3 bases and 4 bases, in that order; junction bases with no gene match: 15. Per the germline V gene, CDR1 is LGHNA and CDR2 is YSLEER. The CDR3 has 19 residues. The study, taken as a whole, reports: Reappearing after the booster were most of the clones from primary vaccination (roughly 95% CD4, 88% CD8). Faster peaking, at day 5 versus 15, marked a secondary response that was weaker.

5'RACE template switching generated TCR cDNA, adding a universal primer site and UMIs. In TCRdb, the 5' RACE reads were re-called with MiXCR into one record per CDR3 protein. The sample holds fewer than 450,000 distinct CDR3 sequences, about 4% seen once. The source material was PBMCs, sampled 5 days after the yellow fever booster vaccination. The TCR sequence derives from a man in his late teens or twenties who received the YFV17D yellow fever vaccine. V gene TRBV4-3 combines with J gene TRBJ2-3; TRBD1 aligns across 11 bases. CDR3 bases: TGCGCCAGCAGCCATCACCCAAGGACAGGGGGCGCGGGCTCAGATACGCAGTATTTT. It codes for CASSHHPRTGGAGSDTQYF.